These T cell receptor beta chains were read from a single sample in a study of T-cell memory formation after mild COVID-19. One entry per CDR3 protein results from TCRdb running MiXCR on the 5' RACE reads. The data show approximately 260,000 distinct CDR3 sequences, around 17% seen once. Sequences were obtained from PBMCs or a T cell subset sorted from them (not recorded which). These receptors all come from a man aged 18 to 30 who had mild COVID-19 (a few samples of this study predate the infection). Cell type and time point are not known. Each CDR3 is given with its conserved first and last residue. D genes are given only for firm matches. Clone sizes are given selectively: once, few, many, or a class where the clone is expanded.

j_gene	d_gene	abundance	v_gene	CDR3nt	CDR3aa
TRBJ2-6	.	.	TRBV7-3	TGTGCCAGCAGCGATTTGGGGGGAGCCAACGTCCTGACTTTC	CASSDLGGANVLTF
TRBJ1-4	.	.	TRBV6-1	TGTGCCAGCAGTGAACCCTGGATAGAACTGTTTTTT	CASSEPWIELFF
TRBJ2-7	TRBD1	.	TRBV6-2/TRBV6-3	TGTGCCAGCAGTCAATCGACGGGACAGGGAGGCGAGCAGTACTTC	CASSQSTGQGGEQYF
TRBJ2-3	TRBD2	few	TRBV4-3	TGCGCCAGCAGCACCCTAGCGGGCAGCACAGATACGCAGTATTTT	CASSTLAGSTDTQYF
TRBJ1-2	.	.	TRBV27	TGTGCCAGCAGTCCGACAGGCATCTATGGCTACACCTTC	CASSPTGIYGYTF
TRBJ2-5	.	many	TRBV5-1	TGCGCCAGCAGCTTGGTGGCAGGAAGCCAAGAGACCCAGTACTTC	CASSLVAGSQETQYF
TRBJ2-2	TRBD1	many	TRBV7-2	TGTGCCAGCACCCTGACAGGGGGTTACACCGGGGAGCTGTTTTTT	CASTLTGGYTGELFF
TRBJ2-2	.	.	TRBV18	TGTGCCAGCTCACCACCTGGGAACACCGGGGAGCTGTTTTTT	CASSPPGNTGELFF
TRBJ2-5	.	.	TRBV7-2	TGTGCCAGCCTGAGGGGGGAGACCCAGTACTTC	CASLRGETQYF
TRBJ1-6	TRBD1	.	TRBV7-6	TGTGCCAGCAGCCCCAGGGACAGCTCCTATAATTCACCCCTCCACTTT	CASSPRDSSYNSPLHF
TRBJ2-7	.	few	TRBV7-3	TGTGCCAGCAGCCTCACAAACGGGGTGAACGAGCAGTACTTC	CASSLTNGVNEQYF
TRBJ1-5	.	.	TRBV6-1	TGTGCCAGCAGTGCTGGGGGTCACAATCAGCCCCAGCATTTT	CASSAGGHNQPQHF
TRBJ2-1	TRBD2	.	TRBV6-2/TRBV6-3	TGTGCCAGCGACGTCGGCGGGCTAGCGGGGCCGAGGAATGAGCAGTTCTTC	CASDVGGLAGPRNEQFF
TRBJ1-4	.	.	TRBV6-6	TGTGCCAGCAGTTACGCGCCCCGTGGGGAAAAACTGTTTTTT	CASSYAPRGEKLFF
TRBJ2-1	.	few	TRBV12-3/TRBV12-4	TGTGCCAGCCTCTTGCTCCCCCCCAATGAGCAGTTCTTC	CASLLLPPNEQFF
TRBJ2-5	.	.	TRBV19	TGTGCCAGTAGTATAGAAACCGGGCTTCAGACCCAGTACTTC	CASSIETGLQTQYF
TRBJ1-2	.	few	TRBV13	TGTGCCAGCAGCTTATGGGTCCTGAAGAACTATGGCTACACCTTC	CASSLWVLKNYGYTF
TRBJ1-1	.	once	TRBV12-3/TRBV12-4	TGTGCCAGCACCCCGGGCAGGGGAGCTTTCTTT	CASTPGRGAFF
TRBJ1-2	TRBD1	.	TRBV27	TGTGCCAGCAGTACCCATCTCACAGGGGGAGGAGGCTACACCTTC	CASSTHLTGGGGYTF
TRBJ2-5	TRBD2	.	TRBV4-2	TGTGCCAGCAGCCAAAGCGGGGGGGCCCGCGAGACCCAGTACTTC	CASSQSGGARETQYF
TRBJ2-6	TRBD1	.	TRBV29-1	TGCAGCGTTACGACAGGGGCTGGGGCCAACGTCCTGACTTTC	CSVTTGAGANVLTF
TRBJ2-2	.	many	TRBV7-3	TGTGCCAGCAGCCCCTTTACGACAGCGAACACCGGGGAGCTGTTTTTT	CASSPFTTANTGELFF
TRBJ2-5	TRBD2	.	TRBV7-2	TGTGCCAGCAGCTTAGGGATAGCGGGGGGAGAGACCCAGTACTTC	CASSLGIAGGETQYF
TRBJ1-2	.	few	TRBV6-2/TRBV6-3	TGTGCCAGCAGTTACAGCCCACAGCGAGGCTACACCTTC	CASSYSPQRGYTF
TRBJ2-3	TRBD2	medium-sized	TRBV7-8	TGTGCCAGCAGCCCCCAGCGGGGGGGCCGTGATACGCAGTATTTT	CASSPQRGGRDTQYF
TRBJ2-5	TRBD2	.	TRBV20-1	TGCAGTGCTGCGGGACTAGCGGGGGGAGCTCAAGAGACCCAGTACTTC	CSAAGLAGGAQETQYF
TRBJ1-5	.	few	TRBV25-1	TGTGCCAGCAGTGATTCGGCGGAGGGGGATCAGCCCCAGCATTTT	CASSDSAEGDQPQHF
TRBJ2-3	TRBD2	.	TRBV7-9	TGTGCCAGCAGCTTAGAAGCGGGGCCGGGGCGGGATACGCAGTATTTT	CASSLEAGPGRDTQYF
TRBJ1-1	.	.	TRBV23-1	TGCGCCAGCAGTCAGTTGACAGGGAACACTGAAGCTTTCTTT	CASSQLTGNTEAFF
TRBJ2-3	.	many	TRBV5-1	TGCGCCAGCAGCTTGGCCCCAGAAGATACGCAGTATTTT	CASSLAPEDTQYF
TRBJ2-3	TRBD1	many	TRBV4-2	TGTGCCAGCAGCCGGGGGACAGGGCGTACAGATACGCAGTATTTT	CASSRGTGRTDTQYF
TRBJ1-1	.	.	TRBV7-6	TGTGCCAGCCTGAACACTGAAGCTTTCTTT	CASLNTEAFF
TRBJ2-2	.	few	TRBV7-8	TGTGCCAGCAGCTTAGTAGGGGGAGCGGCCACCGGGGAGCTGTTTTTT	CASSLVGGAATGELFF
TRBJ1-1	.	few	TRBV5-1	TGCGCCAGCAGCTTCATGGGGCATGGCACTGAAGCTTTCTTT	CASSFMGHGTEAFF
TRBJ2-7	TRBD1	many	TRBV5-1	TGCGCCAGCAGCGTCCCTGGACAGGGGGCTAACGAGCAGTACTTC	CASSVPGQGANEQYF